These 29 T cell receptor beta chains originate from one sample sequenced in a study of T cell responses to AZD1222 COVID-19 vaccine. The method was immunoSEQ multiplex PCR; TCRdb's version includes in-frame clones alone and lacks a portion of them. Counted here are around 150,000 clones, approximately 92% occurring once; the ten biggest clones make up approximately 7%. Sequenced material: peripheral blood, taken 28 days after the second AZD1222 dose. The source is an adult who received the AZD1222 COVID-19 vaccine.

This sequence joins TRBV28 and TRBJ2-7; 9 bases are shared with TRBD2. Per the germline V gene, CDR1 is MDHEN and CDR2 is SYDVKM. J was trimmed by 3 bases and V by 8 bases; bases with no gene match: 17. The CDR3 is made up of 17 amino acids. The CDR3 spells CASPPGGSGGTIYEQYF. The CDR3 nucleotides read TGTGCCAGCCCCCCGGGGGGTAGCGGGGGAACGATCTACGAGCAGTACTTC.

The chain joins TRBV7-3 to TRBJ2-3, with unresolved D. The germline V gene encodes CDR1 SGHTA and CDR2 FQGTGA. The V gene lost 5 bases and the J gene lost 3 bases, with 9 bases spanning the gap. CDR3 length: 13 residues. This CDR3 reads CASSPLTTDTQYF. The CDR3, as DNA: TGTGCCAGCAGCCCCCTTACGACAGATACGCAGTATTTT. The entire variable domain, with the rest obtained from reference TRBV7-3 and TRBJ2-3, is as follows: GAGVSQTPSNKVTEKGKYVELRCDPISGHTALYWYRQSLGQGPEFLIYFQGTGAADDSGLPNDRFFAVRPEGSVSTLKIQRTERGDSAVYLCASSPLTTDTQYFGPGTRLTVL.

The rearrangement uses TRBV4-2 and TRBJ1-1; D call uncertain. V dropped 0 bases and J dropped 7 bases, with 15 bases sitting between them. Germline V gives CDR1 LGHNA, CDR2 YNFKEQ. The CDR3 contains 15 residues. The CDR3 sequence is CASSQDNPGRDEAFF. The CDR3 nucleotides read TGTGCCAGCAGCCAAGATAATCCGGGGAGAGATGAAGCTTTCTTT.

The V and J genes are TRBV14 and TRBJ1-1; no reliable D call. Looked up from germline, CDR1 is SGHDN and CDR2 is FVKESK. The germline V and J ends were trimmed by 2 bases and 2 bases, with 9 bases remaining between them. This CDR3 contains 14 residues. CDR3 bases: TGTGCCAGCAGCCAAATTATAAGTAACACTGAAGCTTTCTTT. Residues: CASSQIISNTEAFF.

The genes are TRBV7-9 and TRBJ1-2; unclear D gene. Germline V gives CDR1 SEHNR, CDR2 FQNEAQ (reference sequence). The CDR3 length is 14 residues. Trimming left V 6 bases short and J 8 bases short, with 19 bases between. This chain's CDR3 is CASSPRTPDYGYTF. In DNA, the CDR3 is TGTGCCAGCAGTCCGCGGACGCCAGATTACGGCTACACCTTC.

The chain joins TRBV5-1 to TRBJ2-4; D remains ambiguous. V lost 0 bases and J lost 1, with 8 bases in between. The CDR3 sequence is 15 residues long. Looked up from germline, CDR1 is SGHRS and CDR2 is YFSETQ. CDR3 region: CASSLVSPAKNIQYF. In DNA, the CDR3 is TGCGCCAGCAGCTTGGTCTCCCCCGCCAAAAACATTCAGTACTTC.

The V gene is TRBV10-1, the J gene TRBJ1-2; unclear D gene. CDR3 length: 14 residues. Germline CDR1 and CDR2: WNHNN and SYGVQD (reference sequence). V gave up 7 bases and J gave up 7 bases, with 19 bases separating them. The CDR3, as DNA: TGCGCCAGCACTCAACCTCGCAGGTGTGGTGGCTACACCTTC. It codes for CASTQPRRCGGYTF.

V gene TRBV5-1 combines with J gene TRBJ2-1; weak D call: TRBD2 (5 bases). Germline V gene sequence: CDR1 SGHRS, CDR2 YFSETQ. The CDR3 contains 19 residues. Between the trimmed V and J ends, which lost 4 bases and 4 bases, there was a span of 27 bases. CDR3: CASSEGLVSTRMRYNEQFF. The CDR3 DNA reads TGCGCCAGCAGCGAGGGTTTGGTCTCCACCCGGATGAGATACAATGAGCAGTTCTTC.

The rearrangement joins TRBV19 to TRBJ1-1, with 7 bases fitting TRBD1. V shed 7 bases and J 4 bases; nucleotides not matched to a gene: 6. The CDR3 extends over 13 amino acids. Germline V gives CDR1 LNHDA, CDR2 SQIVND (reference sequence). The chain's CDR3 is CASTPGTVTEAFF. As DNA, the CDR3 is TGTGCCAGTACCCCAGGGACAGTCACTGAAGCTTTCTTT.

V and J are TRBV10-3 and TRBJ1-2, with TRBD1 identical over 7 bases. The trim removed 3 bases at V and 4 bases at J, leaving 5 bases unmatched. The CDR3 runs 14 residues. In germline, CDR1 is ENHRY, CDR2 SYGVKD. This CDR3 reads CAISDGDSFYGYTF. The CDR3 DNA sequence: TGTGCCATCAGTGACGGGGACAGCTTCTATGGCTACACCTTC.

A single count supports this clone. This chain joins TRBV3-1 (or the pseudogene TRBV3-2) and TRBJ1-1, with a weak D call TRBD1 (5 bases). This CDR3 has 13 residues. V lost 4 bases and J lost 6, with 12 bases in between. Germline values: CDR1 LGHDT, CDR2 YNNKEL (reference sequence). DNA for the CDR3: TGTGCCAGCAGCCCCCCGGGGGTCCCTGAAGCTTTCTTT. Translated: CASSPPGVPEAFF.

This clone appeared once. This rearrangement joins TRBV4-2 to TRBJ2-3; the D gene could be TRBD1 or TRBD2 (5 bases each). Germline loops: CDR1 LGHNA, CDR2 YNFKEQ. This CDR3 contains 18 residues. Trimming removed 1 base from V and 0 bases from J, with 17 bases in between. The DNA of the CDR3 is TGTGCCAGCAGCCAAGGAATAAGTCTGGGACCTAGCACAGATACGCAGTATTTT. Translated: CASSQGISLGPSTDTQYF.

The chain recombines TRBV6-5 with TRBJ1-1; D gene uncertain. Germline CDR1 reads MNHEY; CDR2 reads SVGAGI. The CDR3 consists of 13 residues. V lost 6 bases to trimming and J lost 1 base, with 9 bases between them. CDR3 residues: CASRGSSNTEAFF. CDR3 coding DNA: TGTGCCAGCAGGGGGAGTTCGAACACTGAAGCTTTCTTT.

This rearrangement joins TRBV19 to TRBJ2-3; TRBD2 matches 11 bases. Germline CDR1 reads LNHDA; CDR2 reads SQIVND (reference sequence). V dropped 3 bases and J dropped 4; count of bases not matched to a gene: 9. The CDR3 is 17 residues long. The CDR3 DNA follows: TGTGCCAGTAGTATTATAGCGGGGGGGGCGCGTGCAGATACGCAGTATTTT. Translation gives CASSIIAGGARADTQYF.

This clone came up once. The chain has TRBV7-2 and TRBJ1-5; no clear D gene. Trimming took off 1 base at V and 7 bases at J, with 14 bases between the two ends. CDR3 length: 15 residues. Germline V CDR1 and CDR2: SGHTA, FQGNSA. The CDR3 protein is CASSLVGNLGQPQHF. CDR3 nucleotide sequence: TGTGCCAGCAGCTTAGTGGGGAATCTGGGGCAGCCCCAGCATTTT.

The chain joins TRBV12-5 to TRBJ1-5; perhaps TRBD1 as D (5 bases). Germline CDR1 reads LGHNT; CDR2 reads FRNRAP. The CDR3 is 15 residues long. The V end was cut by 4 bases, the J end by 4 bases, with 14 bases between. CDR3: CASGWEGNGNQPQHF. In DNA form, the CDR3 reads TGTGCTAGTGGTTGGGAGGGGAATGGGAATCAGCCCCAGCATTTT.

The rearrangement uses TRBV20-1 and TRBJ2-5, with D maybe TRBD2 (5 bases). Trimming left V 7 bases short and J 1 base short, with 7 bases between. The CDR3 sequence is 11 residues long. CDR1 is DFQATT and CDR2 is SNEGSKA in the germline V gene (reference sequence). CDR3 DNA sequence: TGCAGTGAGAGGGCCCAAGAGACCCAGTACTTC. Translated, it gives CSERAQETQYF.

This chain links TRBV12-3 or TRBV12-4 with TRBJ1-5, with unresolved D. Trimming shortened V by 5 bases and J by 7 bases, and 12 bases separated the two germline ends. The CDR3 covers 13 residues. CDR3 sequence (DNA): TGTGCCAGCAGTGAACGCTTACCCCAGCCCCAGCATTTT. This codes for CASSERLPQPQHF.

The genes are TRBV7-9 and TRBJ1-2, with 8 bases that match TRBD1. Germline loops: CDR1 SEHNR, CDR2 FQNEAQ (reference sequence). Trimming cost V 3 bases and J 7 bases; bases outside gene matches: 7. CDR3 length: 14 amino acids. The CDR3 nucleotides are TGTGCCAGCAGCTTTGGACAGGGCCTCCTTGGCTACACCTTC. Translated, it gives CASSFGQGLLGYTF.

The chain couples TRBV9 to TRBJ1-1; 10 bases are shared with TRBD1. Per the germline V gene, CDR1 is SGDLS and CDR2 is YYNGEE. Trimming at V came to 4 bases and at J to 6 bases, leaving 15 bases not matched to a gene. This CDR3 is built from 17 residues. CDR3 region: CASSPHGGQGVLAEAFF. DNA for the CDR3: TGTGCCAGCAGCCCCCATGGAGGACAGGGGGTTTTGGCTGAAGCTTTCTTT.

The gene calls are TRBV4-1 and TRBJ2-7; TRBD2 aligns across 11 bases. The CDR3 loop spans 17 amino acids. Losses at the gene ends were 3 bases for V and 4 bases for J; bases not matched to a gene: 11. The V gene's germline CDR1 is MGHRA and CDR2 YSYEKL. CDR3 bases: TGCGCCAGCAGCCAGCTTCGTACTAGCGGGGGAATATACGAGCAGTACTTC. Amino acids: CASSQLRTSGGIYEQYF.

The rearrangement uses TRBV5-4 and TRBJ1-4; 8 bases match TRBD1. The trim removed 4 bases at V and 6 bases at J, leaving 5 bases unmatched. The CDR3 sequence is 14 residues long. The germline gives CDR1 SGHNT, CDR2 YYREEE (reference sequence). The CDR3: CASSREQGDEKLFF. The CDR3 DNA is TGTGCCAGCAGCCGAGAACAGGGGGATGAAAAACTGTTTTTT.

The rearrangement joins TRBV30 to TRBJ2-3; 16 nucleotides match TRBD2. CDR1 is GTSNPN and CDR2 is SVGIG in the germline V gene (reference sequence). The CDR3 totals 18 residues. J lost 4 bases, V lost 4 bases, and 11 bases had no gene match. The CDR3 region has the DNA TGTGCCTGGATCGGAGAACCGGGACTAGCGGGGGGGCCAGATACGCAGTATTTT. Translation gives CAWIGEPGLAGGPDTQYF.

The rearrangement links TRBV18 to TRBJ1-2, with D perhaps matching TRBD1 (6 bases). This CDR3 contains 15 residues. The germline V gene encodes CDR1 KGHSH and CDR2 LQKENI. V was shortened by 2 bases and J by 2 bases, with 12 bases between the two germline ends. The CDR3 region is CASSPVQGNNYGYTF. CDR3 DNA sequence: TGTGCCAGCTCACCAGTTCAGGGGAACAACTATGGCTACACCTTC.

The V gene is TRBV5-4, the J gene TRBJ2-3; 7 nucleotides match TRBD2. V lost 3 bases to trimming and J lost 2 bases; unmatched junction nucleotides: 6. Germline-derived CDR1 and CDR2 are SGHNT and YYREEE (reference sequence). This CDR3 contains 15 residues. The CDR3 here is CASSSSSGDTDTQYF. The CDR3 DNA reads as TGTGCCAGCAGCTCATCAAGCGGGGACACAGATACGCAGTATTTT.

At least ten counts were recorded for this clone. The rearrangement links TRBV15 to TRBJ2-6; the match to TRBD1 covers 11 bases. Looked up from germline, CDR1 is LNHNV and CDR2 is YYDKDF (reference sequence). The CDR3 is made up of 16 amino acids. Germline trimming cut 5 bases from V and 4 bases from J; bases unmatched to any gene: 4. CDR3 in amino acids: CATSGGQGDGANVLTF. In DNA, the CDR3 is TGTGCCACCAGCGGGGGACAGGGGGACGGGGCCAACGTCCTGACTTTC.

The rearrangement links TRBV7-9 to TRBJ1-2, with TRBD1 matching over 7 bases. The germline V gene encodes CDR1 SEHNR and CDR2 FQNEAQ (reference sequence). The CDR3 length is 15 residues. Losses at the gene ends were 0 bases for V and 7 bases for J; bases not matched to a gene: 8. CDR3 in amino acids: CASSLAEGAIVGYTF. DNA for the CDR3: TGTGCCAGCAGCTTAGCAGAGGGGGCTATAGTTGGCTACACCTTC.

V usage is TRBV7-2 and J usage is TRBJ2-7; 8 bases agree with TRBD2. CDR3 length: 13 amino acids. Germline CDR1 and CDR2: SGHTA and FQGNSA. The V gene end was trimmed by 6 bases and the J gene end by 4 bases; junction bases not matched to a gene: 5. CDR3 DNA sequence: TGTGCCAGCAGGTTTACGGGGGGGTACGAGCAGTACTTC. Translation: CASRFTGGYEQYF.

The CDR3 region is CASSLQVSYEQYF. The CDR3 DNA follows: TGCGCCAGCAGCTTGCAGGTTTCCTACGAGCAGTACTTC. J is TRBJ2-7 and V is TRBV5-1, with D unresolved. The germline V and J ends were trimmed by 1 base and 1 base, with 6 bases remaining between them. Germline loops: CDR1 SGHRS, CDR2 YFSETQ. The CDR3 is 13 residues long.